This T cell receptor beta chain appears in the sequencing data of a study of blood T cells in healthy people across ages. Study overall: Template switching picked up about one barcoded beta molecule for each two T cells.

Broader study findings: Older individuals had lower TCR beta diversity per million T cells (the decline was roughly linear). The diversity estimates, figures obtained from one million T cells, were considered underestimates.

Trimming took 2 bases from V and 4 from J, leaving 14 bases between them. CDR1 is KGHSH and CDR2 is LQKENI in the germline V gene. The CDR3 is 15 amino acids. Combining a sample-barcoded 5' primer with a J-beta primer mix, a second PCR ran for roughly 7 to 12 cycles. A template-switch adaptor containing 12 random nucleotides labeled each cDNA molecule. TCRdb used MiXCR to reprocess the 5' RACE reads, holding one entry per CDR3 protein. The sample lists about 600,000 distinct CDR3 sequences; more than 45% were seen once. Comments on this clonotype: Its antigen remains unidentified.

The sample taken for sequencing was blood. The V call is TRBV18, the J call TRBJ2-5, with D possibly TRBD2 on 6 matching bases. The clonotype was recovered from a man older than 75 in good health. The CDR3, as DNA: TGTGCCAGCTCACCAGCCCAACTAGCTGGAGAGACCCAGTACTTC. It specifies CASSPAQLAGETQYF. Full variable domain (missing parts from reference TRBV18 and TRBJ2-5): NAGVMQNPRHLVRRRGQEARLRCSPMKGHSHVYWYRQLPEEGLKFMVYLQKENIIDESGMPKERFSAEFPKEGPSILRIQQVVRGDSAAYFCASSPAQLAGETQYFGPGTRLLVL.